The entry that follows covers one T cell receptor beta chain sequence. The antigen remains unidentified. The second PCR ran about 6 to 12 cycles with a sample-barcoded 5' primer and J-beta primers. One entry per CDR3 protein results from TCRdb running MiXCR on the 5' RACE reads. The table records hundreds of thousands of distinct CDR3 sequences, around 38% of them present only once. Trimming left V 5 bases short and J 3 bases short, with 23 bases between. The germline CDR1 and CDR2 sequences are MNHNS and SASEGT. The CDR3 has 18 residues. This entry is derived from a study of blood T cells in healthy people across ages. Overall study results and limits: A roughly linear fall in TCR beta diversity per million T cells was seen with increasing age. Investigators treated diversity estimates from one million T cells as underestimates.

The origin of this receptor is a man of 80 years or more in good health. Specimen: blood. This chain joins TRBV6-1 and TRBJ1-5, with D unclear. This chain's CDR3 is CASSRTGRLRGINQPQHF. CDR3 sequence (DNA): TGTGCCAGCAGTCGGACTGGACGGCTAAGAGGTATCAATCAGCCCCAGCATTTT.